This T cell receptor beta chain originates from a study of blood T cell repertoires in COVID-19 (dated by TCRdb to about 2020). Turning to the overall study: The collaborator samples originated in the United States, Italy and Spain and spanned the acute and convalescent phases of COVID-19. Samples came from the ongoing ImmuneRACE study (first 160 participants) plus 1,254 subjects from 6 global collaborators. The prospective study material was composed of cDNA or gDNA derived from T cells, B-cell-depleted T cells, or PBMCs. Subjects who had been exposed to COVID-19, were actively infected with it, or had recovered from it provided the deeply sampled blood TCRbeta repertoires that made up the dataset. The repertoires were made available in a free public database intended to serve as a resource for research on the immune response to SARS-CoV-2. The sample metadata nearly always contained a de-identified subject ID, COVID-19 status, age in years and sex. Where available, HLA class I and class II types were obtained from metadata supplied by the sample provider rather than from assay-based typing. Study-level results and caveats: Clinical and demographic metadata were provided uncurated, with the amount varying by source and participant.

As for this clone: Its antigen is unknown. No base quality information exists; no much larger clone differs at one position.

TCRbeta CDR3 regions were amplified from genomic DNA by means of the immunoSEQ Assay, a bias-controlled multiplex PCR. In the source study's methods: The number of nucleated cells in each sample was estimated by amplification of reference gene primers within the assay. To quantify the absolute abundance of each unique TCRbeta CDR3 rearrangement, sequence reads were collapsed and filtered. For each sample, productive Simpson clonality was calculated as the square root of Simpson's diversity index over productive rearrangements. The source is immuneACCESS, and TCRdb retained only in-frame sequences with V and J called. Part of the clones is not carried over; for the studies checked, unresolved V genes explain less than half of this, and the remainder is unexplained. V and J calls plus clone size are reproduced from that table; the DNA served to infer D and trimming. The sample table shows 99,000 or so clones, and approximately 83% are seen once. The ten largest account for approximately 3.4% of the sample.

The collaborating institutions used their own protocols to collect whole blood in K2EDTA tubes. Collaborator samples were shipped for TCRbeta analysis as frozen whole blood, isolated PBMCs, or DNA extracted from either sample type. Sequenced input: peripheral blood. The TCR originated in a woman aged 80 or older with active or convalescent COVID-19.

The DNA sequence follows: TGTGCCAGCAGTTTGGACAGGGGCTCACCCCTCCACTTT. This translates into CASSLDRGSPLHF. In this chain, TRBV28 is recombined with TRBJ1-6; the junction holds 9 bases that match TRBD1. CDR1 and CDR2 (MDHEN, SYDVKM) derive from the germline V gene. V is pruned by 3 bases and J by 10 bases, leaving 1 base of the junction without a gene match. The CDR3 goes from the cysteine to the phenylalanine over 13 residues. Left in the record is the CDR3 DNA by itself, 39 bases read in frame from the first base.